The clone carrying this T cell receptor beta chain has just one count. Patients of the Seattle cohort, enrolled during active infection, were followed longitudinally. The data stem from a study of blood T cell repertoires in COVID-19. Looking at the study overall: Researchers got acute and convalescent COVID-19 samples from the United States, Italy and Spain. Sources were T cells, B-cell-depleted T cells, or PBMCs; the material itself was cDNA or gDNA.

Original processing methods: Estimation of nucleated cell counts was performed using reference gene primer amplification. Assay used: immunoSEQ multiplex PCR; TCRdb lists only in-frame clones, some missing. For V, J and clone size, that table is used; D and trimming come from the DNA. The table lists 300,000 to 450,000 clones, more than 70% of them singletons. The sequence came from a woman in her sixties with COVID-19, enrolled during active disease. The source material was peripheral blood.

CDR3 residues: CASSVATSSYTF. Here the CDR3 DNA reads TGTGCCAGCAGCGTAGCCACCAGTAGCTACACCTTC. This chain joins TRBV9 and TRBJ1-2; D gene uncertain. The V and J ends lost 0 bases and 9 bases respectively, with 9 bases between them. The CDR3 totals 12 residues. The germline CDR1 and CDR2 sequences are SGDLS and YYNGEE.